Included here is one TCR beta chain sequence, with context. These data belong to a study of T cell responses to AZD1222 COVID-19 vaccine. Produced via immunoSEQ multiplex PCR; TCRdb's table is partial and in-frame only. The data show about 140,000 clones, roughly 93% seen once. Material: peripheral blood, obtained 28 days after the second AZD1222 dose. The sequence derives from an adult who received the AZD1222 COVID-19 vaccine.

CDR3 residues: CASKSEINSNQPQHF. CDR3 nucleotide sequence: TGTGCCAGCAAAAGTGAGATTAATAGCAATCAGCCCCAGCATTTT. The chain uses TRBV6-1 and TRBJ1-5; unclear D gene. CDR3 length: 15 amino acids. V shed 7 bases and J shed 0 bases, with 13 bases lying between them. From germline, CDR1 is MNHNS and CDR2 SASEGT.